This T cell receptor (beta chain) was obtained from a study of blood T cell dynamics during melanoma immunotherapy. Study-wide results and caveats: Clones driving repertoire changes may be melanoma-specific or general immune activation. At W3, later disease-control patients showed bifurcated PBMC repertoire changes, unlike progressors.

Time point in this sample: pre-treatment baseline. Samples come from before therapy and from week 3 after the first blockade cycle. The germline gives CDR1 SGDLS, CDR2 YYNGEE. V lost 0 bases and J lost 7; bases outside the gene matches: 7. The CDR3 loop spans 14 amino acids. For this clone: Its target is not known.

The method was immunoSEQ multiplex PCR; TCRdb's version includes in-frame clones alone and lacks a portion of them. The data show about 11,000 clones, about 83% seen once. This sequence originates from a human donor with melanoma. Sequenced here: blood, sampled from a patient treated with checkpoint blockade. The chain combines TRBV9 with TRBJ2-7; 7 bases agree with TRBD1. The CDR3 is CASSVAYRGKEQYF. In nucleotides, the CDR3 is TGTGCCAGCAGCGTAGCCTACAGGGGTAAGGAGCAGTACTTC.